This T cell receptor beta chain stems from a study of Ad26.COV2.S vaccination and SARS-CoV-2 variants (dated by TCRdb to about 2021). Regarding the study in general: Donors in the vaccine arm were drawn from COV1001, a multicentre, randomized, double-blind, placebo-controlled phase I-IIa trial testing Ad26.COV2.S in healthy adults. The TCR-sequenced set comprised around 32 samples: approximately 19 Ad26.COV2.S vaccine recipients, 5 placebo recipients and 8 SARS-CoV-2 convalescent individuals. Ad26.COV2.S was given intramuscularly at 5x10^10 or 1x10^11 viral particles, as a single shot or as two shots 56 days apart. Sequencing of the TCRbeta repertoire served to evaluate the specificity and breadth of SARS-CoV-2-reactive T cell receptors following Ad26.COV2.S vaccination. Blinding of investigators to trial group allocation was maintained during experiments and outcome assessment. Trial participants were randomized into five groups of five: low-dose or high-dose Ad26.COV2.S given once or twice, or placebo on both occasions.

Overall study results and their limits: Ad26.COV2.S recipients had higher spike-specific TCR breadth than placebo recipients (P = 0.0014). The authors noted that the TCR breadth and depth analyses may have underestimated total T cell responses. Vaccine and placebo recipients had comparable non-spike TCR breadth, which fits with the vaccine containing only spike. After vaccination, spike-specific CD8+ and CD4+ T cell responses were reported to show substantial breadth. The study lacked the statistical power to compare responses across vaccine doses or regimens.

Notes on this clone: What antigen it recognizes has not been identified. Base qualities are not recorded, but no much larger clone differs from it by a single base.

TCRbeta CDR3 regions were sequenced with the immunoSEQ Assay. After extraction, genomic DNA underwent amplification by bias-controlled multiplex PCR, followed by high-throughput sequencing. In the paper's pipeline: Collapsing and filtering of sequences were performed to quantify the absolute abundance of each unique TCRbeta CDR3 region. T cell fraction was estimated by normalization of TCRbeta template counts to usable DNA, with usable DNA being measured through amplification of reference genes present in all nucleated cells. Repertoire TCRs were annotated as SARS-CoV-2-specific by exact matching of V gene, CDR3 amino acid sequence and J gene to a known reactive TCR set. The reference SARS-CoV-2 TCR set came from MIRA and was filtered for enrichment in COVID-19-positive ImmuneCODE repertoires, removing public or cross-reactive TCRs. Drawing on the MIRA antigens, annotated TCRs were analysed further at the level of specific ORF or position within ORF. Breadth was defined as annotated unique rearrangements over total unique productive rearrangements; depth was the summed frequency of those rearrangements. Two-sided Wilcoxon rank-sum tests were used to compare TCR breadth between groups. TCRdb stores this immuneACCESS table with in-frame sequences only. Part of the clones is absent; in the studies checked, under half of the shortfall reflects unresolved V genes, and no reason is known for the rest. For V, J and clone size, that table is used; D and trimming come from the DNA. This sample comprises 300,000 to 400,000 clones, about 88% of them detected only once. Around 6.1% of the sample lies in the top ten.

The treatment or condition label of this sample denotes: about 20 received Ad26.COV2.S at low or high dose, single or two shots; several received placebo; per-sample allocation not given. Repertoires of vaccine and placebo recipients were sequenced from samples taken on day 63 after the first injection. Cohort 1b enrolled 25 to 30 adults aged 18-55 years at a single site in Boston, USA, between 29 July and 7 August 2020. Ad26.COV2.S was a replication-incompetent adenovirus type 26 vector that expressed a prefusion-stabilized SARS-CoV-2 spike protein derived from the original Wuhan strain. Counted from cysteine to phenylalanine, this CDR3 has 15 amino acids. The DNA shown is the 45-base CDR3, in frame from base 1. CDR1 is given as SGHDN and CDR2 as FVKESK, both from the germline V gene. Deletion took 2 bases off V and 7 bases off J, with a span of 14 bases between the germline ends.

The receptor was derived from a person between 18 and 60 years old who received the Ad26.COV2.S COVID-19 vaccine or a placebo. The chain uses TRBV14 and TRBJ1-4; a tentative D match to TRBD1 spans 6 bases. Specimen: peripheral blood, collected in a trial of Ad26.COV2.S vaccine versus placebo. This receptor has the CDR3 CASSQRTGTGEKLFF. The bases read TGTGCCAGCAGCCAACGTACAGGGACCGGTGAAAAACTGTTTTTT.